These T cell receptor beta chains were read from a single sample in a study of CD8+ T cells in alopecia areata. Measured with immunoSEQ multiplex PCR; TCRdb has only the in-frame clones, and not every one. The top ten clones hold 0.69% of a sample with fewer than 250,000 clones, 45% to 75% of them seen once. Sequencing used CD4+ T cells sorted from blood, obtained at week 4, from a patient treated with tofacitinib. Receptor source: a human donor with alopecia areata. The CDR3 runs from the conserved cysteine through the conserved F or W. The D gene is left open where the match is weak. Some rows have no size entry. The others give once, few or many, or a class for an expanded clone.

CDR3: CASRRASTDTQYF; DNA: TGTGCCAGCAGACGGGCCAGCACAGATACGCAGTATTTT; D: NA; size: NA; length: 13; V: TRBV2; J: TRBJ2-3
CDR3: CAWSVRGAVYGYTF; DNA: TGTGCCTGGAGTGTACGGGGTGCGGTCTATGGCTACACCTTC; D: NA; size: NA; length: 14; V: TRBV30; J: TRBJ1-2
CDR3: CASSPQGWRTSYTF; DNA: TGTGCCAGCAGCCCTCAGGGGTGGCGGACCAGCTACACCTTC; D: NA; size: NA; length: 14; V: TRBV6-1; J: TRBJ1-2
CDR3: CASSSPSGTGGYEQYF; DNA: TGTGCCAGCAGCTCTCCCTCCGGGACAGGGGGGTACGAGCAGTACTTC; D: TRBD1; size: NA; length: 16; V: TRBV7-9; J: TRBJ2-7
CDR3: CASSLVAGGPNEQYF; DNA: TGTGCCAGCAGTTTAGTGGCGGGAGGCCCCAACGAGCAGTACTTC; D: TRBD2; size: NA; length: 15; V: TRBV27; J: TRBJ2-7
CDR3: CASSLQGVNTEAFF; DNA: TGTGCCAGTAGTTTACAGGGTGTGAACACTGAAGCTTTCTTT; D: NA; size: few; length: 14; V: TRBV19; J: TRBJ1-1
CDR3: CASSSRRFTDTQYF; DNA: TGTGCCAGCAGCTCTCGCAGGTTCACAGATACGCAGTATTTT; D: NA; size: NA; length: 14; V: TRBV11-2; J: TRBJ2-3
CDR3: CASRNPSERSGANVLTF; DNA: TGTGCCAGCAGGAACCCCAGTGAGAGGTCTGGGGCCAACGTCCTGACTTTC; D: NA; size: NA; length: 17; V: TRBV2; J: TRBJ2-6
CDR3: CSVVQGNSNQPQHF; DNA: TGCAGCGTTGTCCAGGGCAATAGCAATCAGCCCCAGCATTTT; D: NA; size: NA; length: 14; V: TRBV29-1; J: TRBJ1-5
CDR3: CASSAAEGTEAFF; DNA: TGCGCCAGCAGCGCGGCCGAGGGCACTGAAGCTTTCTTT; D: NA; size: NA; length: 13; V: TRBV4-1; J: TRBJ1-1
CDR3: CASSLIPQGETQYF; DNA: TGTGCCAGCAGCTTAATCCCCCAAGGCGAGACCCAGTACTTC; D: NA; size: NA; length: 14; V: TRBV7-3; J: TRBJ2-5
CDR3: CASSFQSSYEQYF; DNA: TGTGCCAGCAGCTTTCAGAGCTCCTACGAGCAGTACTTC; D: NA; size: NA; length: 13; V: TRBV7-8; J: TRBJ2-7
CDR3: CASRKGSVTGELFF; DNA: TGTGCCAGCAGGAAGGGGTCGGTGACCGGGGAGCTGTTTTTT; D: NA; size: NA; length: 14; V: TRBV28; J: TRBJ2-2
CDR3: CSVEPDRVWTEAFF; DNA: TGCAGCGTGGAACCCGACAGGGTTTGGACTGAAGCTTTCTTT; D: TRBD1; size: NA; length: 14; V: TRBV29-1; J: TRBJ1-1
CDR3: CASSNQRGTYNEQFF; DNA: TGCGCCAGCAGCAACCAGCGGGGAACCTACAATGAGCAGTTCTTC; D: TRBD2; size: many; length: 15; V: TRBV4-3; J: TRBJ2-1
CDR3: CASSLPGQGYGKLFF; DNA: TGTGCCAGCAGTTTACCGGGACAGGGGTACGGAAAACTGTTTTTT; D: TRBD1; size: few; length: 15; V: TRBV28; J: TRBJ1-4
CDR3: CASSSRTGGIYGYTF; DNA: TGTGCCAGCAGCTCAAGGACAGGGGGCATATATGGCTACACCTTC; D: TRBD1; size: few; length: 15; V: TRBV7-3; J: TRBJ1-2
CDR3: CASSVSGTEYEQYF; DNA: TGTGCCAGCAGCGTTTCCGGGACAGAGTACGAGCAGTACTTC; D: TRBD1; size: few; length: 14; V: TRBV9; J: TRBJ2-7
CDR3: CASSSYGSYNEQFF; DNA: TGTGCCAGCAGTAGTTACGGCTCCTACAATGAGCAGTTCTTC; D: NA; size: NA; length: 14; V: TRBV25-1; J: TRBJ2-1
CDR3: CASSGGPSRKPQHF; DNA: TGCGCCAGCAGCGGGGGACCTTCAAGAAAGCCCCAGCATTTT; D: NA; size: NA; length: 14; V: TRBV5-1; J: TRBJ1-5
CDR3: CAWSVQDNQPQHF; DNA: TGTGCCTGGAGTGTACAGGACAATCAGCCCCAGCATTTT; D: NA; size: NA; length: 13; V: TRBV30; J: TRBJ1-5
CDR3: CSATQGNYGYTF; DNA: TGCAGCGCCACTCAGGGAAACTATGGCTACACCTTC; D: NA; size: few; length: 12; V: TRBV29-1; J: TRBJ1-2
CDR3: CASSQSKRERPEAFF; DNA: TGCGCCAGCAGTCAATCGAAGAGGGAAAGGCCTGAAGCTTTCTTT; D: NA; size: few; length: 15; V: TRBV23-1; J: TRBJ1-1
CDR3: CSGRDRGLAGENNEQFF; DNA: TGCAGCGGGAGAGACCGGGGACTAGCGGGAGAGAATAATGAGCAGTTCTTC; D: TRBD2; size: NA; length: 17; V: TRBV29-1; J: TRBJ2-1
CDR3: CASSLVRGSDTQYF; DNA: TGCGCCAGCAGCTTGGTCCGGGGGTCCGATACGCAGTATTTT; D: NA; size: once; length: 14; V: TRBV5-1; J: TRBJ2-3
CDR3: CASSQGTEAFF; DNA: TGTGCCAGCAGCCAAGGGACTGAAGCTTTCTTT; D: NA; size: NA; length: 11; V: TRBV14; J: TRBJ1-1
CDR3: CASSEVGTWGEQYF; DNA: TGTGCCAGCAGTGAAGTGGGGACCTGGGGAGAGCAGTACTTC; D: NA; size: once; length: 14; V: TRBV2; J: TRBJ2-7
CDR3: CATSGQTNTGELFF; DNA: TGTGCCACCTCGGGACAGACGAACACCGGGGAGCTGTTTTTT; D: TRBD1; size: NA; length: 14; V: TRBV11-2; J: TRBJ2-2
CDR3: CSAGEDEQYF; DNA: TGCAGCGCTGGGGAGGACGAGCAGTACTTC; D: NA; size: NA; length: 10; V: TRBV29-1; J: TRBJ2-7
CDR3: CSARGQLSGNTIYF; DNA: TGCAGCGCCCGCGGACAGCTCTCTGGAAACACCATATATTTT; D: NA; size: NA; length: 14; V: TRBV29-1; J: TRBJ1-3
CDR3: CAWSLTTGRTEAFF; DNA: TGTGCCTGGAGTTTAACGACGGGTCGCACTGAAGCTTTCTTT; D: NA; size: NA; length: 14; V: TRBV30; J: TRBJ1-1
CDR3: CSVETGTAWGGYTF; DNA: TGCAGCGTTGAGACCGGGACAGCGTGGGGTGGCTACACCTTC; D: TRBD1; size: NA; length: 14; V: TRBV29-1; J: TRBJ1-2
CDR3: CASSSRQARNTEAFF; DNA: TGCGCCAGCAGCTCCAGGCAGGCGAGGAACACTGAAGCTTTCTTT; D: NA; size: once; length: 15; V: TRBV4-1; J: TRBJ1-1
CDR3: CASSQDYGDGYTF; DNA: TGTGCCAGCAGCCAAGATTATGGGGACGGCTACACCTTC; D: NA; size: few; length: 13; V: TRBV4-2; J: TRBJ1-2
CDR3: CSVEDTKDGLGYTF; DNA: TGCAGCGTTGAAGATACAAAAGACGGGCTAGGCTACACCTTC; D: NA; size: NA; length: 14; V: TRBV29-1; J: TRBJ1-2
CDR3: CSVDIGYEQYF; DNA: TGCAGCGTTGATATTGGGTACGAGCAGTACTTC; D: NA; size: NA; length: 11; V: TRBV29-1; J: TRBJ2-7
CDR3: CAWSPDGETQYF; DNA: TGTGCCTGGAGTCCCGATGGGGAGACCCAGTACTTC; D: NA; size: NA; length: 12; V: TRBV30; J: TRBJ2-5
CDR3: CSVEDRWHNTDTQYF; DNA: TGCAGCGTTGAAGATCGATGGCACAACACAGATACGCAGTATTTT; D: NA; size: NA; length: 15; V: TRBV29-1; J: TRBJ2-3
CDR3: CASSLDRANYGYTF; DNA: TGTGCCAGCAGTTTGGACCGAGCTAACTATGGCTACACCTTC; D: NA; size: NA; length: 14; V: TRBV28; J: TRBJ1-2
CDR3: CASSQGSGGARYSQHF; DNA: TGCGCCAGCAGCCAAGGCTCGGGGGGGGCGAGGTATAGCCAGCATTTT; D: NA; size: NA; length: 16; V: TRBV4-1; J: TRBJ1-5
CDR3: CASSAGTSGRSNEQFF; DNA: TGCGCCAGCAGCGCAGGGACTAGCGGGAGGTCGAATGAGCAGTTCTTC; D: TRBD2; size: NA; length: 16; V: TRBV5-1; J: TRBJ2-1
CDR3: CSVEGVSMATGELFF; DNA: TGCAGCGTTGAAGGGGTCTCTATGGCGACCGGGGAGCTGTTTTTT; D: NA; size: NA; length: 15; V: TRBV29-1; J: TRBJ2-2
CDR3: CASFVPPRQLGKETQYF; DNA: TGTGCCAGCTTCGTTCCACCCAGACAGTTAGGGAAAGAGACCCAGTACTTC; D: NA; size: NA; length: 17; V: TRBV2; J: TRBJ2-5
CDR3: CAWRPDHNEQFF; DNA: TGTGCCTGGCGACCCGACCACAATGAGCAGTTCTTC; D: NA; size: NA; length: 12; V: TRBV30; J: TRBJ2-1
CDR3: CASSQDRDRYGYTF; DNA: TGTGCCAGCAGCCAAGATAGGGACCGCTATGGCTACACCTTC; D: NA; size: NA; length: 14; V: TRBV4-2; J: TRBJ1-2
CDR3: CASSNRQGVTDTQYF; DNA: TGTGCCAGCAGCAACCGACAGGGGGTAACAGATACGCAGTATTTT; D: TRBD1; size: NA; length: 15; V: TRBV2; J: TRBJ2-3
CDR3: CASSSQFDQPQHF; DNA: TGTGCCAGCAGCTCCCAGTTCGATCAGCCCCAGCATTTT; D: NA; size: NA; length: 13; V: TRBV11-2; J: TRBJ1-5
CDR3: CASSLDRQGYGYTF; DNA: TGTGCCAGCAGCTTAGACAGGCAGGGCTATGGCTACACCTTC; D: NA; size: NA; length: 14; V: TRBV5-4; J: TRBJ1-2
CDR3: CASSLDLSVTDTQYF; DNA: TGTGCCAGCAGCTTAGATCTTTCGGTCACAGATACGCAGTATTTT; D: NA; size: NA; length: 15; V: TRBV7-9; J: TRBJ2-3
CDR3: CASSLGQSTDQPQHF; DNA: TGTGCCAGCAGCCTGGGACAGAGCACTGATCAGCCCCAGCATTTT; D: TRBD1; size: few; length: 15; V: TRBV6-5; J: TRBJ1-5
CDR3: CAWNLAGVFNEQFF; DNA: TGTGCCTGGAATCTAGCGGGAGTTTTCAATGAGCAGTTCTTC; D: TRBD2; size: NA; length: 14; V: TRBV30; J: TRBJ2-1